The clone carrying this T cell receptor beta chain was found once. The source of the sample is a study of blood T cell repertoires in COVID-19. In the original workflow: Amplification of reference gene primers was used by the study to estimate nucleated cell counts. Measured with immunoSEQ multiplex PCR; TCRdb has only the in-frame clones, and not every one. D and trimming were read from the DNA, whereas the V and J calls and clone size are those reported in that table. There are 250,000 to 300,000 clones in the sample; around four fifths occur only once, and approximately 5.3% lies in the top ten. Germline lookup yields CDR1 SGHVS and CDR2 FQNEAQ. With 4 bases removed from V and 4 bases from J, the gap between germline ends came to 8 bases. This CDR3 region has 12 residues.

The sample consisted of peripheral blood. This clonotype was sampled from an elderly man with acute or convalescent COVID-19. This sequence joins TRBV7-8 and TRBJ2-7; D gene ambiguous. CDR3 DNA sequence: TGTGCCAGCAGCTACAGAGATTACGAGCAGTACTTC. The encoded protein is CASSYRDYEQYF.